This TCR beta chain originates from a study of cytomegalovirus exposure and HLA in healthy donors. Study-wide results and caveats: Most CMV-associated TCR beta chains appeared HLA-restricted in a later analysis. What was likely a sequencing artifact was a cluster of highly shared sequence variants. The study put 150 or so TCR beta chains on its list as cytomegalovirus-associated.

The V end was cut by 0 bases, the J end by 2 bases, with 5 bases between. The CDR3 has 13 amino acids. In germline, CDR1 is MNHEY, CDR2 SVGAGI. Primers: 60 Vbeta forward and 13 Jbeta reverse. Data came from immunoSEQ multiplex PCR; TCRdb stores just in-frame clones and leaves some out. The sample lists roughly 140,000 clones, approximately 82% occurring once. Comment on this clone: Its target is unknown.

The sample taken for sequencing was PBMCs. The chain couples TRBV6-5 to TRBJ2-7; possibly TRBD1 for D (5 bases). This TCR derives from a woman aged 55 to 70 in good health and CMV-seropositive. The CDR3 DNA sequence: TGTGCCAGCAGTTACTCGACAGCCTACGAGCAGTACTTC. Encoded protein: CASSYSTAYEQYF.